The source of this T cell receptor (beta chain) is a study of T-cell memory formation after mild COVID-19. This CDR3 comprises 12 residues. CDR1 is SEHNR, CDR2 FQNEAQ, per germline (reference sequence). A word on this clonotype: One junction end does not reproduce the germline sequence, and a read error may be involved.

MiXCR, run by TCRdb on the 5' RACE reads, gives a single entry per CDR3 protein. The sample shows about 350,000 distinct CDR3 sequences, 28% of them seen only once. Source material: PBMCs or a T cell subset sorted from them (not recorded which). The sequence was obtained from an adult woman who had mild COVID-19 (a few samples of this study predate the infection). Cell type and time point are not known. This chain uses TRBV7-9 with TRBJ2-7; 10 nucleotides agree with TRBD1. The CDR3 loop is CASSFGTGEGHF. In nucleotides, the CDR3 is TGTGCCAGCAGCTTTGGGACAGGGGAAGGGCACTTC.